These 9 T cell receptor beta chains share one sample of origin, sequenced in a study of molecular identifiers for immune sequencing clone quantification. TCRdb reprocessed the PCR reads via MiXCR and lists one record per CDR3 protein. The table lists 300,000 to 400,000 distinct CDR3 sequences, roughly 24% of them singletons. The source material was naive CD8+ T cells from blood, with Jurkat cell RNA spiked in. Indicated subset: FACS-sorted CD8+CD4-CCR7+CD45RA+ naive T cells. The receptors stem from a human donor in good health. Some libraries in this study had Jurkat cell RNA spiked in.

Ten or more counts support this clonotype. This rearrangement joins TRBV6-2 or TRBV6-3 to TRBJ2-3; the D is unclear. Germline V gives CDR1 MNHEY, CDR2 SVGEGT. The V and J ends lost 4 bases and 4 bases respectively, with 9 bases between them. The CDR3 length is 13 residues. CDR3 loop: CASSSYPADTQYF. In nucleotides, the CDR3 is TGTGCCAGCAGTTCTTACCCGGCAGATACGCAGTATTTT.

This chain uses TRBV2 with TRBJ1-1; D might be TRBD1 (5 bases). V was shortened by 4 bases and J by 1 base, with 13 bases between the two germline ends. Germline-derived CDR1 and CDR2 are SNHLY and FYNNEI. The CDR3 totals 15 residues. In DNA form, the CDR3 reads TGTGCCAGCAGTGGACGATCGGACAAGAACACTGAAGCTTTCTTT. Encoded protein: CASSGRSDKNTEAFF.

The J gene is TRBJ2-5, the V gene TRBV28; no clear D gene. CDR3 size: 16 residues. V was clipped by 2 bases and J by 2 bases, with 15 bases between them. The germline CDR1 and CDR2 sequences are MDHEN and SYDVKM. The CDR3 nucleotides read TGTGCCAGCAGTTTAGCCAGGACCAGACTTCAAGAGACCCAGTACTTC. It yields the protein CASSLARTRLQETQYF. Based on the CDR3 plus reference TRBV28 and TRBJ2-5, the full variable domain is DVKVTQSSRYLVKRTGEKVFLECVQDMDHENMFWYRQDPGLGLRLIYFSYDVKMKEKGDIPEGYSVSREKKERFSLILESASTNQTSMYLCASSLARTRLQETQYFGPGTRLLVL.

V is TRBV6-2 or TRBV6-3 and J is TRBJ2-7; TRBD2 matches 8 bases. With 6 bases clipped from V and 0 bases from J, the junction kept 13 bases outside the gene matches. The germline gives CDR1 MNHEY, CDR2 SVGEGT. The CDR3 is 17 residues long. Written as DNA, the CDR3 is TGTGCCAGCAGCTCCCATTCCTCGGGGGGGCACTCCTACGAGCAGTACTTC. This gives the protein CASSSHSSGGHSYEQYF.

This clonotype was recorded many times. The chain is built from TRBV4-1 and TRBJ2-6; perhaps TRBD1 as D (6 bases). The CDR3 contains 17 residues. The V gene's germline CDR1 is MGHRA and CDR2 YSYEKL. V lost 2 bases to trimming and J lost 2 bases, with 13 bases between them. The CDR3 nucleotides read TGCGCCAGCAGCCAACTTGAGGGGGTTCCTGGGGCCAACGTCCTGACTTTC. It translates to CASSQLEGVPGANVLTF.

This clonotype appeared a few times. V gene TRBV20-1 combines with J gene TRBJ2-7, with 11 bases that match TRBD2. The CDR3 sequence is 16 residues long. The germline V gene encodes CDR1 DFQATT and CDR2 SNEGSKA (reference sequence). Germline trimming cut 0 bases from V and 1 base from J; bases unmatched to any gene: 5. The CDR3 loop is CSARDQLAGVSYEQYF. The CDR3 DNA follows: TGCAGTGCTAGAGACCAACTAGCGGGAGTATCCTACGAGCAGTACTTC.

This chain connects TRBV5-6 to TRBJ2-3; 7 positions agree with TRBD1. This CDR3 spans 16 amino acids. J lost 5 bases, V lost 1 base, and 10 bases had no gene match. Per germline, CDR1 SGHDT and CDR2 YYEEEE. CDR3 coding DNA: TGTGCCAGCAGCTTGAGGGACAGACTGATTGGAGATACGCAGTATTTT. Its protein product is CASSLRDRLIGDTQYF.

The chain links TRBV10-3 to TRBJ2-3; D gene ambiguous. Germline CDR1 ENHRY, CDR2 SYGVKD. The CDR3 has 13 amino acids. Trimming stripped 7 bases from V and 5 bases from J, with 13 bases between. DNA for the CDR3: TGTGCCATCAATGGACCCGCGGTAGATACGCAGTATTTT. It codes for CAINGPAVDTQYF.

This chain links TRBV4-1 with TRBJ1-2; 9 bases align to TRBD1. This CDR3 is built from 16 residues. Germline trimming cut 4 bases from V and 4 bases from J; bases unmatched to any gene: 10. Germline CDR1 MGHRA, CDR2 YSYEKL. CDR3 DNA sequence: TGCGCCAGCAGCCCAGCCCCGACAGGGGGAGGCTATGGCTACACCTTC. Translating gives CASSPAPTGGGYGYTF.